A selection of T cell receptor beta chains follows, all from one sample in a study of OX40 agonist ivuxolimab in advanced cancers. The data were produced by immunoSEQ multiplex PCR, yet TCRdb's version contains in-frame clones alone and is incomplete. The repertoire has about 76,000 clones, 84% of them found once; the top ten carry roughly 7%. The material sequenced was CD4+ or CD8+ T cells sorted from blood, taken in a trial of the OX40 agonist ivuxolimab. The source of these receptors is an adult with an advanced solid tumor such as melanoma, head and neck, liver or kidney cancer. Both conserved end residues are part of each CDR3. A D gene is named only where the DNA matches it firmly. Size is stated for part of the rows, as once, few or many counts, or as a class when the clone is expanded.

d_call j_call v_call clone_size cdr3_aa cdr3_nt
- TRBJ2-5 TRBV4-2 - CASSQGPRGYQETQYF TGTGCCAGCAGCCAAGGGCCCAGGGGCTACCAAGAGACCCAGTACTTC
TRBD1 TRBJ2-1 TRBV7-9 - CASSLGTGYNEQFF TGTGCCAGCAGCCTCGGGACAGGTTACAATGAGCAGTTCTTC
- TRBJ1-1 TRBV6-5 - CASSYGGGTEAFF TGTGCCAGCAGTTACGGGGGGGGCACTGAAGCTTTCTTT
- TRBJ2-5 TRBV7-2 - CASSLRALHGETQYF TGTGCCAGCAGCTTAAGGGCCCTCCACGGAGAGACCCAGTACTTC
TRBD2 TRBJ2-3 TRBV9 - CASTSGTRFGPDTQYF TGTGCCAGCACCTCGGGGACTAGATTTGGCCCAGATACGCAGTATTTT
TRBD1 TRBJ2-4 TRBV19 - CATTRSGQLDIQYF TGTGCCACTACGAGGTCGGGACAGTTGGACATTCAGTACTTC
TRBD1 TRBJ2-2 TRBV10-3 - CAIRGQGSDGELFF TGTGCCATCAGAGGACAGGGTTCGGACGGGGAGCTGTTTTTT
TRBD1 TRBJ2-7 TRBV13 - CASSQDRAHEQYF TGTGCCAGCAGCCAAGACAGGGCTCACGAGCAGTACTTC
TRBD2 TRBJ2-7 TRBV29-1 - CSVEEGGRAGEQYF TGCAGCGTTGAAGAGGGCGGGAGGGCCGGTGAGCAGTACTTC
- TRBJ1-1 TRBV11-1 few CASSFRRLDTEAFF TGTGCCAGCAGCTTCAGACGTTTGGACACTGAAGCTTTCTTT
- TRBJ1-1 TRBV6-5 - CASTQTNTEAFF TGTGCCAGCACCCAGACGAACACTGAAGCTTTCTTT
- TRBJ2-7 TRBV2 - CASSLVGIGPYEQYF TGTGCCAGCAGCCTTGTGGGGATAGGACCCTACGAGCAGTACTTC
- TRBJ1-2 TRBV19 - CATQRGEDGYTF TGTGCCACACAACGGGGCGAGGATGGCTACACCTTC
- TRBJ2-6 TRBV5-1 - CASSFYRAGANVLTF TGCGCCAGCAGCTTTTACAGGGCTGGGGCCAACGTCCTGACTTTC
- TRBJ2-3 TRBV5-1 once CASSPGGTESTDTQYF TGCGCCAGCAGCCCAGGCGGCACTGAGAGCACAGATACGCAGTATTTT
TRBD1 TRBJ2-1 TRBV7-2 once CASRPQGVSYNEQFF TGTGCCAGCAGACCGCAGGGGGTCTCCTACAATGAGCAGTTCTTC
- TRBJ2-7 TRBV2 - CAIVMTGRNYEQYF TGTGCCATTGTGATGACGGGGAGAAACTACGAGCAGTACTTC
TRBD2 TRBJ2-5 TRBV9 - CASSMGLAGVETQYF TGTGCCAGCAGCATGGGACTAGCGGGAGTGGAGACCCAGTACTTC
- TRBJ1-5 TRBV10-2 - CASSEGRQPQHF TGCGCCAGCAGTGAGGGGCGTCAGCCCCAGCATTTT
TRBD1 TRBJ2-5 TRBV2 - CASSEGQGQGDETQYF TGTGCCAGCAGTGAAGGGCAAGGACAGGGGGATGAGACCCAGTACTTC
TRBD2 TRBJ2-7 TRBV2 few CASSELPPGFEREGYEQYF TGTGCCAGCAGTGAACTGCCCCCGGGTTTCGAGCGGGAGGGCTACGAGCAGTACTTC
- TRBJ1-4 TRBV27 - CASSLWQGTEKLFF TGTGCCAGCAGTTTATGGCAGGGGACTGAAAAACTGTTTTTT